This TCR beta chain is from a study of identical twins (TCRdb year 2016). Regarding the complete study: TCR alpha and beta repertoires from monozygotic twins, unrelated adults of various ages and cord blood were deep-sequenced to test whether fetal clonotypes persist. Replicate twin experiments were performed at different times using different library preparation protocols to rule out contamination. The study at large found these results: In beta out-of-frame sequences, excess twin sharing was weaker, because having fewer shared sequences lowered the signal-to-noise ratio. Invariant T cells such as MAIT and iNKT could partly confound zero-insertion analyses, though diverse VJ usage argued against this for most clonotypes. Because the same donors could not be followed over many years, the conclusions relied on cross-sectional statistical analysis. Compared with coincidental sharing between unrelated individuals, out-of-frame TCR alpha sequences shared between twins had an excess of sequences with low generation probability. In monozygotic twins, out-of-frame TCR alpha sharing was systematically underestimated by recombination models, although the models agreed with sharing between unrelated individuals. Abundant cord blood beta clonotypes had fewer insertions, young adult naive repertoires showed a similar but weaker trend, and memory repertoires showed no such trend.

Library method: 5' RACE. The listed sequencing device is Illumina HiSeq 2000. Template switching added a universal primer binding site, and the final cDNA carried a unique molecular identifier that allowed TCR cDNA molecules to be counted accurately. Specific primers in the conserved constant-segment region were used to synthesize first-strand cDNA for TCR alpha and beta chains. To control for contamination, every cDNA library was double barcoded, receiving both a SMART-Mk sample barcode and Illumina barcodes. Two successive PCR steps introduced TruSeq adapter sequences along with Illumina sample barcodes. Sequencing of the TCR alpha and beta cDNA libraries was done on the Illumina HiSeq platform using custom primers. In the authors' own workflow: Raw reads were processed with MiGEC to extract unique molecular identifiers, and MiXCR was used to determine CDR3 positions. Recombination models were inferred per individual with the repgenHMM and IGoR tools using an EM algorithm. The tcR package in R was used for shared clonotype analysis, with sharing normalized by the product of cloneset sizes. To study raw recombination free of thymic and clonal selection effects, out-of-frame nonproductive sequences were analyzed. Starting from the raw public reads, TCRdb applied fastp trimming at Q25, assembled clones with MiXCR and retained in-frame beta chains. Every distinct CDR3 protein forms one entry, paired with its most common genes and DNA. The V and J calls were determined by TCRdb, not by the authors. Here the sample has 310,000 or so distinct CDR3 sequences; roughly 9.7% occur a single time. Roughly 6.4% of the sample goes to the ten largest clones.

Every donor in the study was a healthy Caucasian. The twin cohort consisted of three pairs of female monozygotic twins, all aged about 18 to 29 years. Positive isolation kits from Invitrogen were used to isolate CD4+ and CD8+ T cell populations. This clonotype was counted many times. Its antigen target is currently unknown. Qualities for individual bases were not recorded, and no much larger clone is one base off. From V the trimming removes 9 bases and from J it removes 5 bases, while the gene matches leave 13 bases of the junction unaccounted for. From cysteine to phenylalanine, the CDR3 is 15 amino acids long. This entry keeps only the CDR3 DNA: 45 bases, framed from base 1. CDR1 and CDR2 were assigned from the germline V gene as SGHRS and YFSETQ. A further study also used this sample, focusing on yellow fever vaccine responses in identical twins. As that second study puts it: According to the authors, the vaccine-induced T cell response in identical twins seemed to be partly convergent and partly specific to each individual. Focusing on identical twins, the study followed the T cell clones that responded to the vaccine, and did so with precision.

This chain is built from TRBV5-1 and TRBJ2-1, with 8 bases matching TRBD1. The origin of this receptor is a woman aged 18 to 35 in good health. The sequenced material came from CD8+ T cells sorted from blood. The DNA sequence is as follows: TGCGCCAAAAAGAGAAGGGACAGGCCTAACAATGAGCAGTTCTTC. This encodes CAKKRRDRPNNEQFF.